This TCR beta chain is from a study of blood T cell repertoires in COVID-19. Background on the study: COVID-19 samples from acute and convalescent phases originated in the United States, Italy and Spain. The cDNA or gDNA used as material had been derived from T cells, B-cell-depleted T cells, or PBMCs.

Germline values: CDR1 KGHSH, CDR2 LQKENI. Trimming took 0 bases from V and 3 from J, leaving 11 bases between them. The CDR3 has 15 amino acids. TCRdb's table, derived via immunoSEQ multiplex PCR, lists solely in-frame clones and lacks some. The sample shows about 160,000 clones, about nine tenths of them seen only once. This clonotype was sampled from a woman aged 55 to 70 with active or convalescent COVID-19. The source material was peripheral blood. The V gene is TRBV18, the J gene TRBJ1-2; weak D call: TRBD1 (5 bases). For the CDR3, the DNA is TGTGCCAGCTCACCACCGCAGCGGGGGTACTATGGCTACACCTTC. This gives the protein CASSPPQRGYYGYTF.